Presented here are 5 T cell receptor beta chains from one specimen sequenced in a study of T cells after yellow fever vaccination. TCRdb called the 5' RACE reads again in MiXCR, with one record for every CDR3 protein. Among 230,000 or so distinct CDR3 sequences listed, roughly 6.3% were seen once. The sample was CD4+ T cells sorted from PBMCs, taken on the day of the yellow fever booster vaccination. The receptor source for this set is a man aged 30-40 years who received the YFV17D yellow fever vaccine.

There are many counts of this clonotype. The rearrangement uses TRBV5-1 and TRBJ2-2; tentatively, D is TRBD1 (5 bases). The germline CDR1 and CDR2 sequences are SGHRS and YFSETQ. Trimming removed 4 bases from V and 2 bases from J, with 9 bases in between. The CDR3 runs to 14 residues. Written as DNA, the CDR3 is TGCGCCAGCAGCGGGCAGGGTAACACCGGGGAGCTGTTTTTT. Translated: CASSGQGNTGELFF.

This clonotype showed up many times. The chain links TRBV6-5 to TRBJ1-6; D remains unclear. This CDR3 comprises 18 residues. With 1 base removed from V and 7 bases from J, the gap between germline ends came to 20 bases. The V gene's germline CDR1 is MNHEY and CDR2 SVGAGI. This CDR3 reads CASSYFSIGRDQNSPLHF. CDR3 sequence (DNA): TGTGCCAGCAGTTACTTTTCCATCGGTCGAGATCAAAATTCACCCCTCCACTTT.

This clonotype was picked up a small number of times. The V gene is TRBV12-3 or TRBV12-4, the J gene TRBJ1-1, with D uncertain. CDR3 length equals 13 residues. Trimming pared 7 bases from V and 10 bases from J, leaving 19 bases between. The CDR3, as DNA: TGTGCCAGCACTCTGAGGACTAACCGGGGAGCTTTCTTT. It codes for CASTLRTNRGAFF.

This clonotype was seen at least ten times. The chain is built from TRBV30 and TRBJ1-6; 10 bases map to TRBD1. Germline V CDR1 and CDR2: GTSNPN, SVGIG (reference sequence). The trim removed 3 bases at V and 10 bases at J, leaving 9 bases unmatched. The CDR3 is 15 residues long. The CDR3 spells CAWRNGDRGVSPLHF. CDR3 DNA sequence: TGTGCCTGGAGAAATGGGGACAGGGGAGTATCACCCCTCCACTTT.

The chain carries TRBV12-3 or TRBV12-4 and TRBJ1-1; D is ambiguous. There are 14 residues in the CDR3. Trimming shortened V by 7 bases and J by 1 base, and 13 bases separated the two germline ends. The CDR3 nucleotides read TGTGCCAGCAAGGGAGGGCAGACGAACACTGAAGCTTTCTTT. This translates into CASKGGQTNTEAFF.